This T cell receptor (beta chain) was recorded in a study of blood T cell repertoires in COVID-19. Study details: Nucleic acid was either cDNA or gDNA, and it came from T cells, B-cell-depleted T cells, or PBMCs.

The participants were between roughly 18 and 100 years old and came from some 23 US areas. Unmatched junction bases numbered 7, after V lost 0 bases and J lost 4 bases. Germline V CDR1 and CDR2: SGHKS, YYEKEE (reference sequence). The CDR3 is 15 amino acids. Per the original data handling: Scientists estimated how many nucleated cells there were by amplifying reference gene primers. The table came from immunoSEQ multiplex PCR; TCRdb's copy has only in-frame clones and leaves some out. For V, J and clone size, that table is used; D and trimming come from the DNA. The table includes 300,000 to 400,000 clones, approximately 90% detected once.

The gene calls are TRBV5-5 and TRBJ2-7; 7 bases align to TRBD1. The sequenced sample was PBMCs or T cells enriched from blood (not recorded which). The clonotype comes from a woman between 25 and 40 years old with acute COVID-19. The DNA for the CDR3 is TGTGCCAGCAGCTTGGCTGGGACAGATCATTACGAGCAGTACTTC. Amino acids: CASSLAGTDHYEQYF.